This T cell receptor (beta chain) was obtained from a study of beta chain features in type 1 diabetes. Study findings and constraints: Shortening that was moderate but significant affected the TCRB CDR3s of Type 1 diabetes patients in all four CD4+ subsets.

Regarding this clone: The antigen remains undetermined.

The CDR3 has 14 residues. The V and J ends lost 0 bases and 4 bases respectively, with 6 bases between them. CDR1 is SGHAT, CDR2 FQNNGV, per germline. The isolated RNA, all of it, was reverse transcribed, so expressed TCRB transcripts were what got sequenced. Generated by immunoSEQ multiplex PCR, the TCRdb table keeps only in-frame clones and is missing some. Of some 660,000 clones in the sample, over 13% were seen once. Sorting that relied on CD45RO/CCR7/CD25/CD127/CD95/CD27 yielded CD4+ naive, central memory, regulatory and stem cell-like memory cells. Sequencing was carried out using naive CD4+ T cells from blood. The rearrangement joins TRBV11-2 to TRBJ2-2, with D unresolved. This receptor was taken from a man younger than 30 with type 1 diabetes. The DNA for the CDR3 is TGTGCCAGCAGCTTAGAAGGAATCACCGGGGAGCTGTTTTTT. Protein product: CASSLEGITGELFF.